This T cell receptor beta chain was captured in a study of radiotherapy plus CTLA-4 blockade in lung cancer. Findings and caveats of the study: Radiotherapy was combined with ipilimumab, and tumor-derived TCR clones then expanded in blood.

With respect to this clone: The antigen is not known.

Trimming removed 4 bases from V and 2 bases from J, with 13 bases in between. CDR3 length: 15 residues. Germline CDR1 reads SGHAT; CDR2 reads FQNNGV. Sequencing used immunoSEQ multiplex PCR; TCRdb keeps in-frame clones, though not all of them. The sample comprises tens of thousands of clones, about four fifths of which are singletons, and more than 4.5% rests with the top ten. The receptor was isolated from a human donor with non-small cell lung cancer whose response to radiotherapy plus ipilimumab could not be evaluated. The source was peripheral blood, collected from a patient treated with radiotherapy plus ipilimumab. The chain carries TRBV11-2 and TRBJ2-3, with D possibly TRBD1 on 6 matching bases. Here the CDR3 DNA reads TGTGCCAGCAGCTCAACCGGGACACCCACAGATACGCAGTATTTT. This codes for CASSSTGTPTDTQYF.